A selection of T cell receptor beta chains follows, all from one sample in a study of blood T cell repertoires in COVID-19. TCRdb's copy holds only in-frame clones and misses some; the assay was immunoSEQ multiplex PCR. This sample has fewer than 200,000 clones, with about 80% found just once. Sequenced material: PBMCs or T cells enriched from blood (not recorded which). These receptors all stem from a man aged 45-60 years who had recovered from COVID-19. Both conserved end residues are part of each CDR3. Each record gives: V gene, J gene, D gene, clone size, CDR3 protein, CDR3 DNA. The D gene is left open where the match is weak. Clone size, where shown, is once, few, many, or a class for clones that have expanded.

TRBV29-1	TRBJ1-6	-	-	CSVAEKGNSPLHF	TGCAGCGTGGCCGAAAAGGGGAATTCACCCCTCCACTTT
TRBV5-1	TRBJ2-1	TRBD2	-	CASSSLAGGGNEQFF	TGCGCCAGCAGCTCCCTAGCGGGGGGTGGTAATGAGCAGTTCTTC
TRBV7-9	TRBJ1-1	-	-	CASSLGQNTEAFF	TGTGCCAGCAGCTTGGGACAAAACACTGAAGCTTTCTTT
TRBV27	TRBJ2-6	TRBD1	-	CASSLSPGGAGANVLTF	TGTGCCAGCAGTTTATCGCCAGGGGGCGCCGGGGCCAACGTCCTGACTTTC
TRBV19	TRBJ2-4	-	-	CASSIPGQPKNIQYF	TGTGCCAGTAGTATCCCAGGACAGCCCAAAAACATTCAGTACTTC
TRBV5-1	TRBJ2-5	TRBD1	-	CASSLTGGEETQYF	TGCGCCAGCAGTTTGACAGGGGGCGAGGAGACCCAGTACTTC
TRBV29-1	TRBJ2-3	-	-	CSTSTDTQYF	TGCAGCACTAGCACAGATACGCAGTATTTT
TRBV18	TRBJ2-1	-	-	CASSPPVGTHTYNEQFF	TGTGCCAGCTCACCACCGGTCGGGACACATACCTACAATGAGCAGTTCTTC
TRBV3-1/TRBV3-2	TRBJ2-1	TRBD2	-	CASSLKFSGGASSYNEQFF	TGTGCCAGCAGCCTTAAATTTAGCGGGGGGGCTAGCTCCTACAATGAGCAGTTCTTC
TRBV3-1/TRBV3-2	TRBJ1-3	TRBD1	-	CASSLSQGATGNTIYF	TGTGCCAGCAGCCTCTCGCAGGGGGCAACTGGAAACACCATATATTTT
TRBV19	TRBJ2-5	-	-	CASSLVPVGWETQYF	TGTGCCAGTAGTTTGGTACCGGTGGGCTGGGAGACCCAGTACTTC
TRBV25-1	TRBJ2-1	TRBD1	once	CASSGQGYNEQFF	TGTGCCAGCAGCGGACAGGGGTACAATGAGCAGTTCTTC
TRBV2	TRBJ2-5	TRBD2	-	CASSPERLAGAKETQYF	TGTGCCAGCAGTCCCGAACGACTAGCGGGGGCGAAAGAGACCCAGTACTTC
TRBV6-5	TRBJ2-7	TRBD1	-	CASSYADRITYEQYF	TGTGCCAGCAGTTACGCGGACAGGATCACCTACGAGCAGTACTTC
TRBV9	TRBJ1-5	-	-	CASSVGQGNQPQHF	TGTGCCAGCAGCGTAGGGCAGGGGAATCAGCCCCAGCATTTT
TRBV30	TRBJ1-2	-	-	CAWSRPPREDGYTF	TGTGCCTGGAGCCGCCCGCCCAGGGAAGATGGCTACACCTTC
TRBV12-2	TRBJ2-5	-	-	CASRFPIAAGGQETQYF	TGTGCAAGTCGCTTCCCCATCGCAGCGGGGGGCCAAGAGACCCAGTACTTC
TRBV6-1	TRBJ2-1	TRBD1	few	CASSEGRNRGIYNEQFF	TGTGCCAGCAGTGAAGGACGGAACAGGGGGATCTACAATGAGCAGTTCTTC
TRBV7-9	TRBJ2-3	TRBD2	-	CASLIAGITDTQYF	TGTGCCAGCCTGATAGCGGGAATCACAGATACGCAGTATTTT
TRBV15	TRBJ1-4	-	once	CATSPSDRKPNEKLFF	TGTGCCACCAGCCCAAGCGACAGGAAACCGAATGAAAAACTGTTTTTT
TRBV4-2	TRBJ1-1	-	-	CASSQELRVWAEAFF	TGTGCCAGCAGCCAAGAACTCAGGGTTTGGGCTGAAGCTTTCTTT
TRBV11-2	TRBJ2-7	TRBD1	-	CASSNWTGATYEQYF	TGTGCCAGCAGTAATTGGACAGGGGCTACCTACGAGCAGTACTTC
TRBV29-1	TRBJ1-5	-	-	CSVAGGVSQPQHF	TGCAGCGTTGCGGGGGGGGTGAGTCAGCCCCAGCATTTT
TRBV13	TRBJ1-1	-	once	CASSLRGGVTEAFF	TGTGCCAGCAGCTTACGAGGAGGGGTCACTGAAGCTTTCTTT
TRBV7-9	TRBJ2-5	-	-	CASSLTSVETQYF	TGTGCCAGCAGCTTAACAAGCGTGGAGACCCAGTACTTC
TRBV6-6	TRBJ2-7	TRBD1	-	CASSYSGTGSEQYF	TGTGCCAGCAGTTACTCTGGGACAGGGAGCGAGCAGTACTTC
TRBV7-9	TRBJ1-1	TRBD1	-	CASGSRSNRGNTEAFF	TGTGCCAGCGGCTCTAGGTCTAACAGGGGGAACACTGAAGCTTTCTTT
TRBV2	TRBJ1-5	-	-	CAIRGYGNQPQHF	TGTGCTATTCGGGGTTATGGCAATCAGCCCCAGCATTTT
TRBV21-1	TRBJ2-7	-	-	CASPQAYEQYF	TGTGCCAGCCCACAGGCCTACGAGCAGTACTTC
TRBV6-4	TRBJ1-2	-	-	CASSDSNRGGFNGYTF	TGTGCCAGCAGTGACTCGAACCGGGGTGGGTTCAATGGCTACACCTTC
TRBV4-3	TRBJ2-3	TRBD2	-	CASGAAGGPGTDTQYF	TGCGCCAGCGGGGCAGCGGGGGGGCCGGGCACAGATACGCAGTATTTT
TRBV12-3/TRBV12-4	TRBJ2-1	-	-	CASCPGNHNEQFF	TGTGCCAGCTGCCCAGGGAACCACAATGAGCAGTTCTTC
TRBV6-5	TRBJ1-6	TRBD1	once	CASSGDRGRSPLHF	TGTGCCAGCAGCGGGGACAGGGGACGTTCACCCCTCCACTTT
TRBV7-8	TRBJ2-2	-	-	CASSAQGLNTGELFF	TGTGCCAGCAGCGCGCAGGGGTTGAACACCGGGGAGCTGTTTTTT
TRBV12-5	TRBJ2-1	-	-	CASGYPGGGSSYNEQFF	TGTGCTAGTGGTTACCCCGGTGGGGGGTCCTCCTACAATGAGCAGTTCTTC
TRBV9	TRBJ1-4	TRBD1	-	CASSSRDSSPSTNEKLFF	TGTGCCAGCAGCTCCAGGGACAGTTCCCCTTCAACTAATGAAAAACTGTTTTTT
TRBV5-3	TRBJ1-2	-	-	CARILKAGPQIRVYGYTF	TGTGCCAGAATCCTTAAAGCGGGACCACAAATACGAGTCTATGGCTACACCTTC
TRBV6-5	TRBJ2-1	-	-	CASYSLVSNEQFF	TGTGCCAGCTATTCACTAGTATCCAATGAGCAGTTCTTC
TRBV6-5	TRBJ1-5	-	-	CATSRTGNQPQHF	TGTGCCACTTCCAGGACTGGCAATCAGCCCCAGCATTTT
TRBV10-3	TRBJ2-1	TRBD2	-	CAIRETSGSYNEQFF	TGTGCCATCAGGGAGACTAGCGGATCCTACAATGAGCAGTTCTTC
TRBV4-2	TRBJ2-3	TRBD2	once	CASSQGTSGGSSTDTQYF	TGTGCCAGCAGCCAGGGAACTAGCGGGGGTTCCAGCACAGATACGCAGTATTTT
TRBV10-3	TRBJ2-2	TRBD1	-	CAITEGQGGTGELFF	TGTGCCATCACCGAAGGACAGGGGGGCACCGGGGAGCTGTTTTTT
TRBV6-5	TRBJ1-6	-	-	CASTPVGGNNSPLHF	TGTGCCAGCACCCCCGTGGGGGGAAATAATTCACCCCTCCACTTT
TRBV7-9	TRBJ1-5	-	-	CASSLGTANQPQHF	TGTGCCAGCAGCTTAGGAACAGCCAATCAGCCCCAGCATTTT
TRBV4-3	TRBJ1-1	-	-	CASSQDNRNTEAFF	TGCGCCAGCAGCCAAGATAACAGGAACACTGAAGCTTTCTTT
TRBV11-3	TRBJ2-1	-	-	CASSLAGVSSYNEQFF	TGTGCCAGCAGCTTAGCAGGGGTCAGCTCCTACAATGAGCAGTTCTTC
TRBV19	TRBJ2-7	TRBD1	-	CASNPRDRGYEQYF	TGTGCCAGTAACCCCCGGGACAGGGGCTACGAGCAGTACTTC
TRBV7-9	TRBJ1-6	-	-	CASSYNNSPLHF	TGTGCCAGCAGCTATAATAATTCACCCCTCCACTTT
TRBV10-3	TRBJ2-3	-	-	CAISAGGSTDTQYF	TGTGCCATCAGTGCCGGGGGTAGCACAGATACGCAGTATTTT
TRBV20-1	TRBJ1-6	TRBD1	-	CSASRDSTYSPLHF	TGCAGTGCTAGTCGGGACAGTACCTATTCACCCCTCCACTTT
TRBV7-6	TRBJ2-3	TRBD1	-	CASSLEPTGAADTQYF	TGTGCCAGCAGCTTAGAGCCTACAGGGGCGGCAGATACGCAGTATTTT
TRBV5-1	TRBJ1-2	-	-	CASSWGRAGGYTF	TGCGCCAGCAGCTGGGGCAGGGCCGGGGGCTACACCTTC
TRBV29-1	TRBJ1-1	-	-	CSVSGVVGAFF	TGCAGCGTTTCGGGGGTGGTTGGAGCTTTCTTT
TRBV7-8	TRBJ1-2	TRBD1	-	CASTPGTGAGYTF	TGTGCGAGCACCCCAGGGACAGGGGCCGGCTACACCTTC
TRBV24-1	TRBJ2-2	-	-	CATRSHGGELFF	TGTGCCACCAGGTCCCACGGCGGGGAGCTGTTTTTT
TRBV20-1	TRBJ2-5	TRBD2	-	CSASRLAGGLIEKTQYF	TGCAGTGCTAGTAGATTGGCGGGGGGGTTGATCGAAAAGACCCAGTACTTC